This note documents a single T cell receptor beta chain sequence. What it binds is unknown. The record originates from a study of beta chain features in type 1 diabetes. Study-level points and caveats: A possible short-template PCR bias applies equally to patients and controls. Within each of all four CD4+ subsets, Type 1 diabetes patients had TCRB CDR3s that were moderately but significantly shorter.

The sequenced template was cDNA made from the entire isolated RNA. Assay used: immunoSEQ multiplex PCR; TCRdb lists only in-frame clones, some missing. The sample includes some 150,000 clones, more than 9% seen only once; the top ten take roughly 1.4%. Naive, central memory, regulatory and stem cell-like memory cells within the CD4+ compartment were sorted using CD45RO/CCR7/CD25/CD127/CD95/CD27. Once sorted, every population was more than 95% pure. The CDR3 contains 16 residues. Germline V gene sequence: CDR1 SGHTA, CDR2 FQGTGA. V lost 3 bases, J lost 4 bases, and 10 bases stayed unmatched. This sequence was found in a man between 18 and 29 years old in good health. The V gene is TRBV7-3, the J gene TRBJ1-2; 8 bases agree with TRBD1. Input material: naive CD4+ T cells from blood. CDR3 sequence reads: CASSLTYSGQAYGYTF. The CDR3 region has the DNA TGTGCCAGCAGCTTGACATACTCGGGACAGGCCTATGGCTACACCTTC.